These 13 T cell receptor beta chains originate from one sample sequenced in a study of blood T cell repertoires in COVID-19. Sequenced by immunoSEQ multiplex PCR; TCRdb stores in-frame clones only, minus some. The profile shows approximately 150,000 clones, 90% of them singletons. The sample taken for sequencing was peripheral blood. The receptors here all came from a man in his sixties with active or convalescent COVID-19.

The chain employs TRBV19 and TRBJ2-7; 7 positions agree with TRBD1. The CDR3 has 14 amino acids. Germline loops: CDR1 LNHDA, CDR2 SQIVND (reference sequence). Trimming removed 3 bases from V and 2 bases from J; junction bases left unmatched: 4. The CDR3 DNA follows: TGTGCCAGTAGTATCCCGGGACAGACCTACGAGCAGTACTTC. Translating gives CASSIPGQTYEQYF.

The gene calls are TRBV10-3 and TRBJ2-7, with 10 positions matching TRBD2. The CDR3 has 16 amino acids. Trimming removed 0 bases from V and 5 bases from J; junction bases left unmatched: 7. The V gene's germline CDR1 is ENHRY and CDR2 SYGVKD. CDR3 sequence reads: CAISESVAGGGDEQYF. The CDR3 nucleotides are TGTGCCATCAGTGAGTCGGTAGCGGGAGGAGGCGACGAGCAGTACTTC.

The rearrangement joins TRBV5-1 to TRBJ2-3; 10 nucleotides align to TRBD2. This CDR3 region has 15 residues. Trimming took 6 bases from V and 3 from J; bases not matched to a gene: 7. The germline V gene encodes CDR1 SGHRS and CDR2 YFSETQ. CDR3 bases: TGCGCCAGCAACCTCCTAGCGGGAGCAACAGATACGCAGTATTTT. Protein: CASNLLAGATDTQYF.

V gene TRBV2 combines with J gene TRBJ1-1; no definite D call. Germline CDR1 and CDR2: SNHLY and FYNNEI. The length of the CDR3 is 10 residues. V shed 6 bases and J shed 11 bases, with 10 bases lying between them. The CDR3 sequence: CASSISRAFF. CDR3 in DNA: TGTGCCAGCAGCATCTCTAGGGCTTTCTTT.

V usage is TRBV19 and J usage is TRBJ1-1; 7 nucleotides align to TRBD1. Unmatched junction bases numbered 3, after V lost 5 bases and J lost 3 bases. CDR1 is LNHDA and CDR2 is SQIVND in the germline V gene (reference sequence). The CDR3 is made up of 13 amino acids. The CDR3, as DNA: TGTGCCAGTAGTGCCGACAGGGACACTGAAGCTTTCTTT. This translates into CASSADRDTEAFF.

This sequence joins TRBV11-2 and TRBJ1-2; 7 bases line up with TRBD1. Germline CDR1 reads SGHAT; CDR2 reads FQNNGV. V lost 4 bases, J lost 3 bases, and 2 bases stayed unmatched. The CDR3 loop spans 13 amino acids. CDR3 amino acids: CASSSGTDYGYTF. The CDR3 nucleotides read TGTGCCAGCAGCTCCGGGACAGACTATGGCTACACCTTC.

This chain connects TRBV7-6 to TRBJ1-4; 7 bases match TRBD1. Germline trimming cut 1 base from V and 11 bases from J; bases unmatched to any gene: 7. Germline assignment: CDR1 SGHVS and CDR2 FNYEAQ. This CDR3 region has 14 residues. The CDR3 protein is CASSLEVTGPKLFF. The CDR3, as DNA: TGTGCCAGCAGCTTAGAGGTGACAGGGCCCAAACTGTTTTTT.

The chain combines TRBV10-3 with TRBJ2-6, with D uncertain. The CDR3 runs 15 residues. V shed 7 bases and J shed 1 base, with 11 bases lying between them. Germline V gene lookup returns CDR1 ENHRY and CDR2 SYGVKD. The CDR3 DNA sequence: TGTGCCATCACCCAACAGATATCTGGGGCCAACGTCCTGACTTTC. It codes for CAITQQISGANVLTF.

This clone was counted once. The chain links TRBV3-1 (or the pseudogene TRBV3-2) to TRBJ2-5; D uncertain. Germline V CDR1 and CDR2: LGHDT, YNNKEL (reference sequence). V lost 0 bases and J 1 base, leaving 12 bases between the germline ends. CDR3 size: 16 residues. The CDR3 reads CASSQESARTQETQYF. The CDR3 bases are TGTGCCAGCAGCCAAGAATCCGCGCGAACCCAAGAGACCCAGTACTTC.

The chain joins TRBV10-1 to TRBJ1-4, with D possibly being TRBD1 (5 bases). There are 15 residues in the CDR3. V lost 6 bases and J 8 bases, leaving 19 bases between the germline ends. Germline V gene data show CDR1 as WNHNN and CDR2 as SYGVQD (reference sequence). The CDR3 DNA follows: TGCGCCAGCAGACAATACAGGAGTCTATTAGAAAAACTGTTTTTT. Translating gives CASRQYRSLLEKLFF.

In nucleotides, the CDR3 is TGTGCCAGCAGCCCTGGAGGCAATGAGCAGTTCTTC. Amino acids: CASSPGGNEQFF. This rearrangement joins TRBV11-2 to TRBJ2-1, with D possibly matching TRBD2 (5 bases). V was cut by 5 bases and J by 6 bases, with 8 bases left in between. This CDR3 has 12 amino acids. Germline V gives CDR1 SGHAT, CDR2 FQNNGV.

This chain uses TRBV5-1 with TRBJ2-3; 9 bases are a match to TRBD2. Germline-derived CDR1 and CDR2 are SGHRS and YFSETQ. The CDR3 covers 16 residues. Trimming removed 0 bases from V and 4 bases from J; junction bases left unmatched: 6. The DNA for the CDR3 is TGCGCCAGCAGCTTGGGTGCTAGCGGGAACTCAGATACGCAGTATTTT. This encodes CASSLGASGNSDTQYF.

The chain recombines TRBV19 with TRBJ2-2; TRBD1 matches 8 bases. The CDR3 has 15 amino acids. CDR1 LNHDA and CDR2 SQIVND come from the germline V gene (reference sequence). With V trimmed by 5 bases and J by 6 bases, 8 bases remained unmatched. The CDR3 region is CASSWRTGKSGELFF. The CDR3 region has the DNA TGTGCCAGTAGTTGGCGGACAGGGAAGTCCGGGGAGCTGTTTTTT.